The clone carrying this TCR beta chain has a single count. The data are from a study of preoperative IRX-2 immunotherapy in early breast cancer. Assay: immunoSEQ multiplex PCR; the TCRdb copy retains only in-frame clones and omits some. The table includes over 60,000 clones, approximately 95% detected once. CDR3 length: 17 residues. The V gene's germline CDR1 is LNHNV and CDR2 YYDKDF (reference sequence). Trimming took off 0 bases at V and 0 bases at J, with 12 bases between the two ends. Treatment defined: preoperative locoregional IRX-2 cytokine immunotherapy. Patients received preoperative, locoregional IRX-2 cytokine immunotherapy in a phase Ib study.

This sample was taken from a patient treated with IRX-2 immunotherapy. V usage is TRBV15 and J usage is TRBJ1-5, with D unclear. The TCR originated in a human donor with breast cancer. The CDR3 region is CATSRDYGRFSNQPQHF. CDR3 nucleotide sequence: TGTGCCACCAGCAGAGATTACGGACGGTTTAGCAATCAGCCCCAGCATTTT.